This T cell receptor beta chain stems from a study of cytomegalovirus exposure and HLA in healthy donors. Study outcomes and limitations: Owing to their indistinguishability, certain V segments, notably TRBV6-2 and TRBV6-3, were excluded. Later on, an analysis showed TCR association rates differing by HLA locus, with DRB1 the most and HLA-C the fewest.

With 0 bases clipped from V and 1 base from J, the junction kept 3 bases outside the gene matches. CDR1 SGHDT and CDR2 YYEEEE come from the germline V gene. This CDR3 spans 16 amino acids. No CMV serostatus entry exists for this donor. The primer mix had 60 Vbeta and 13 Jbeta primers. Using immunoSEQ multiplex PCR, the repertoire was profiled, and TCRdb retains in-frame clones only, with some absent. This table lists 30,000 to 40,000 clones. On this clone: Its target is unknown. At the DNA level, this CDR3 is encoded by other sequences in the same sample as well.

The chain uses TRBV5-6 and TRBJ2-2; 7 positions agree with TRBD1. Material for sequencing was PBMCs. This clonotype was obtained from a human donor in good health. The CDR3 region is CASSLAGGVNTGELFF. The DNA for the CDR3 is TGTGCCAGCAGCTTGGCAGGGGGAGTGAACACCGGGGAGCTGTTTTTT.